Included here is one TCR beta chain sequence, with context. The target antigen is unknown. TCRdb's copy holds only in-frame clones and misses some; the assay was immunoSEQ multiplex PCR. The sample comprises 470,000 or so clones, 65% to 85% of which are singletons, and about 13% rests with the top ten. Germline trimming cut 3 bases from V and 5 bases from J; bases unmatched to any gene: 13. The germline V gene encodes CDR1 MDHEN and CDR2 SYDVKM. The length of the CDR3 is 17 residues. The source of the sample is a study of shared clonotypes between healthy human individuals. Study-level findings and limits: Deeper or shallower sequencing was expected to change how clonotypes are shared among donors. The small donor group covered limited genetic and exposure diversity.

Recent vaccinations or acute infections were absent in the healthy HIV-negative adult donors. Without sorting, samples used some 100 million PBMCs for genomic DNA. The chain has TRBV28 and TRBJ2-1, with 7 bases aligning to TRBD2. The sequence was obtained from a woman aged 40 to 50 in good health. Some clones in this sample may be carry-over from other donors' samples. Sequenced material: PBMCs. The CDR3 is CASSFRRESGIHNEQFF. The DNA for the CDR3 is TGTGCCAGCAGTTTTAGGCGGGAGTCGGGAATCCACAATGAGCAGTTCTTC.